Included here is one TCR beta chain sequence, with context. This entry comes from a study of control samples from healthy donors and cancer patients. Sequencing used immunoSEQ multiplex PCR; TCRdb keeps in-frame clones, though not all of them. The repertoire consists of about 140,000 clones, with about 90% occurring once and the leading ten covering around 7.3%. Germline V gene data show CDR1 as MGHRA and CDR2 as YSYEKL. The CDR3 runs to 13 residues. After removal of 3 bases from V and 7 bases from J, the junction contained 4 bases not matched to a gene. This TCR came from a man aged 18 to 30 in good health. The genes are TRBV4-1 and TRBJ1-2; TRBD1 matches at 8 bases. Sample: blood. The CDR3: CASSQDRVAGYTF. Written as DNA, the CDR3 is TGCGCCAGCAGCCAGGACAGGGTAGCTGGCTACACCTTC.